Listed below are T cell receptor beta chains from one sample, sequenced in a study of blood T cell repertoires in COVID-19. Repertoires were generated with immunoSEQ multiplex PCR, while TCRdb's copy carries only in-frame clones and drops some. The sample yields just over 250,000 clones, more than 85% seen once. The source material was peripheral blood. These receptors were taken from a person under 35 with COVID-19, enrolled during active disease. Both conserved end residues are part of each CDR3. The order of the fields is CDR3 protein, V gene, J gene.

cdr3_aa: CASSQGVAAGEKLFF
v_call: TRBV4-1
j_call: TRBJ1-4

cdr3_aa: CASSDPSLHTLNTDTQYF
v_call: TRBV25-1
j_call: TRBJ2-3

cdr3_aa: CASSLGLGDTQYF
v_call: TRBV5-6
j_call: TRBJ2-3

cdr3_aa: CASAGQGNNSPLHF
v_call: TRBV2
j_call: TRBJ1-6

cdr3_aa: CASSRTGGEQFF
v_call: TRBV4-1
j_call: TRBJ2-1

cdr3_aa: CATSDFPYLAGVHTGELFF
v_call: TRBV24-1
j_call: TRBJ2-2

cdr3_aa: CASSERGTSADTQYF
v_call: TRBV2
j_call: TRBJ2-3

cdr3_aa: CASSDWPGTDYTDTQYF
v_call: TRBV6-1
j_call: TRBJ2-3

cdr3_aa: CASSIVTGGNTIYF
v_call: TRBV19
j_call: TRBJ1-3

cdr3_aa: CASRRDNSYEQYF
v_call: TRBV6-5
j_call: TRBJ2-7

cdr3_aa: CASMTRRGKIEQFF
v_call: TRBV6-6
j_call: TRBJ2-1

cdr3_aa: CASSQDPVQGNTIYF
v_call: TRBV4-2
j_call: TRBJ1-3

cdr3_aa: CASSGVAGLAANYGGEQYF
v_call: TRBV10-2
j_call: TRBJ2-7

cdr3_aa: CASSATSGSIYEQYF
v_call: TRBV5-5
j_call: TRBJ2-7

cdr3_aa: CASSYSGWNTEAFF
v_call: TRBV6-6
j_call: TRBJ1-1

cdr3_aa: CASSVPRTEAGNTIYF
v_call: TRBV19
j_call: TRBJ1-3

cdr3_aa: CASRAGTGGLSISDTQYF
v_call: TRBV5-4
j_call: TRBJ2-3

cdr3_aa: CASSEGGPGELFF
v_call: TRBV5-1
j_call: TRBJ2-2

cdr3_aa: CASSRKGDTGELFF
v_call: TRBV19
j_call: TRBJ2-2

cdr3_aa: CAISVAGGTTDTQYF
v_call: TRBV10-3
j_call: TRBJ2-3

cdr3_aa: CASSLAHTDTQYF
v_call: TRBV7-6
j_call: TRBJ2-3

cdr3_aa: CASSFTSGDTQYF
v_call: TRBV5-5
j_call: TRBJ2-3

cdr3_aa: CASSLGLTVWYGYTF
v_call: TRBV5-1
j_call: TRBJ1-2

cdr3_aa: CAWEGVNEQFF
v_call: TRBV30
j_call: TRBJ2-1